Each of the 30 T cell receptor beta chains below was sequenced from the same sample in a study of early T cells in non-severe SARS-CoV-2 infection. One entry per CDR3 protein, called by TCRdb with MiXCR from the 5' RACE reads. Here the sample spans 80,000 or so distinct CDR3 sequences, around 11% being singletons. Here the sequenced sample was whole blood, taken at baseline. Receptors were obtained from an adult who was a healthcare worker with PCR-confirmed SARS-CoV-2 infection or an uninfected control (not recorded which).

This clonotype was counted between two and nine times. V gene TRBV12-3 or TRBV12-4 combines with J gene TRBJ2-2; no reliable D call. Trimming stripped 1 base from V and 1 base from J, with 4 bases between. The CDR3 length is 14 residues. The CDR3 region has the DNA TGTGCCAGCAGTTTAGTCCTGAACACCGGGGAGCTGTTTTTT. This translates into CASSLVLNTGELFF.

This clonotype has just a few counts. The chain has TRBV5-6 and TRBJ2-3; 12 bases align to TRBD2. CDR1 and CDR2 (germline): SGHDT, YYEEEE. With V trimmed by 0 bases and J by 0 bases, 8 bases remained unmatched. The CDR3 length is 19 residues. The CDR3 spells CASSLVTSGGRSSTDTQYF. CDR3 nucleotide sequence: TGTGCCAGCAGCTTGGTGACTAGCGGGGGCCGATCTAGCACAGATACGCAGTATTTT.

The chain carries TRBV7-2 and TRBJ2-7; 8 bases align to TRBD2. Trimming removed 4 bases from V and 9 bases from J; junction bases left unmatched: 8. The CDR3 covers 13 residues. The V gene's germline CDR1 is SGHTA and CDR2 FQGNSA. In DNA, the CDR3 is TGTGCCAGCAGCTACCTTGGGACTAGTTTGCAGTACTTC. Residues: CASSYLGTSLQYF.

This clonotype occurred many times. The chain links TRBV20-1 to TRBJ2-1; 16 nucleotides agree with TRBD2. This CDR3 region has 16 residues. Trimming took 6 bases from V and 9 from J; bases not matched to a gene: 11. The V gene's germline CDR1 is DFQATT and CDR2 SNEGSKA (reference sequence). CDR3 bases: TGCAGTGCAACCCCGGGACTAGCGGGGGGGCTGGGTGAGCAGTTCTTC. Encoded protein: CSATPGLAGGLGEQFF.

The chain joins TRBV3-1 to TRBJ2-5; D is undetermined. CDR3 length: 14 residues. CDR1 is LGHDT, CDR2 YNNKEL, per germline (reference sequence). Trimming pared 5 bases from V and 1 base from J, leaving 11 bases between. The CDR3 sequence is CASSYVQAQETQYF. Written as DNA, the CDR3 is TGTGCCAGCAGCTACGTCCAAGCCCAAGAGACCCAGTACTTC.

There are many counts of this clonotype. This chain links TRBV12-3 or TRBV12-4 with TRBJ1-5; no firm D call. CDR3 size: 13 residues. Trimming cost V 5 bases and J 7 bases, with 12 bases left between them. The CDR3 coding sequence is TGTGCCAGCAGTCCGGGAGTTTTGCAGCCCCAGCATTTT. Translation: CASSPGVLQPQHF.

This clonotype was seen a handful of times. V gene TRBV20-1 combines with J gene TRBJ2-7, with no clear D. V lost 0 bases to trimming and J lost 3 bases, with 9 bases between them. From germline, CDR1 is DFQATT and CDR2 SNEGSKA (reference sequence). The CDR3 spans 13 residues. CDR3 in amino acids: CSARDREDYEQYF. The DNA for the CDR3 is TGCAGTGCTAGAGATCGAGAGGACTACGAGCAGTACTTC.

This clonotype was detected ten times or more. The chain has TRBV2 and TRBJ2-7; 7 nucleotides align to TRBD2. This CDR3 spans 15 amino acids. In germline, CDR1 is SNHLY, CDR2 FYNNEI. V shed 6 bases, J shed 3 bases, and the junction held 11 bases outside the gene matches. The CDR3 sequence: CASSGGNPHYYEQYF. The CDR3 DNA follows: TGTGCCAGCAGCGGGGGGAACCCCCACTACTACGAGCAGTACTTC.

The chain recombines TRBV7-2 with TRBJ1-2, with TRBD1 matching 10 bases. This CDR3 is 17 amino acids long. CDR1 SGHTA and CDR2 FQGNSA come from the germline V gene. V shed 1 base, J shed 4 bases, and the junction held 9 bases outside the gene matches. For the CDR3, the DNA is TGTGCCAGCAGCTTAGAGACCGACAGGGGGCCCCTCTATGGCTACACCTTC. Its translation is CASSLETDRGPLYGYTF.

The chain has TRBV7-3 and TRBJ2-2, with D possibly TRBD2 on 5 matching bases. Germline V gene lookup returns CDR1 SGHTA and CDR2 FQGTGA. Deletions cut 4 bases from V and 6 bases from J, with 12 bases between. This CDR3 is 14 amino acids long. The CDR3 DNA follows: TGTGCCAGCAGCTCCTCTCCCGGGGCCGGGGAGCTGTTTTTT. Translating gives CASSSSPGAGELFF.

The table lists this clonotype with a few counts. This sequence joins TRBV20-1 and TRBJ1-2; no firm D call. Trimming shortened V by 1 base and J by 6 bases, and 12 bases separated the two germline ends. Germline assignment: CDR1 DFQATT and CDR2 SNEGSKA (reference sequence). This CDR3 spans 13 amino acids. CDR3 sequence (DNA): TGCAGTGCTAGAGGAACCCCCGGCCATGGCTACACCTTC. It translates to CSARGTPGHGYTF.

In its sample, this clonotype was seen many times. CDR3 protein: CASSYMTSGGARNEQFF. The CDR3 nucleotides read TGTGCCAGCAGTTACATGACTAGCGGGGGGGCGAGGAATGAGCAGTTCTTC. The chain has TRBV6-2 or TRBV6-3 and TRBJ2-1; 14 bases fit TRBD2. The CDR3 contains 17 residues. Germline V gene sequence: CDR1 MNHEY, CDR2 SVGEGT. With V trimmed by 2 bases and J by 7 bases, 7 bases remained unmatched.

DNA of the CDR3: TGCAGTGCTGGGCGAGGCAGCACCATATATTTT. Residues: CSAGRGSTIYF. The rearrangement joins TRBV20-1 to TRBJ1-3; D unclear. CDR3 length: 11 residues. Germline V gives CDR1 DFQATT, CDR2 SNEGSKA (reference sequence). Trimming removed 5 bases from V and 9 bases from J, with 11 bases in between.

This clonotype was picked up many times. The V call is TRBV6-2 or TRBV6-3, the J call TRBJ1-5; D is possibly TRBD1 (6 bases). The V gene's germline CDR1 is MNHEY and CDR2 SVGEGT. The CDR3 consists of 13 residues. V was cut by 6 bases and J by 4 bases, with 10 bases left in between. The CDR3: CASSRDRNQPQHF. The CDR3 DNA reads TGTGCCAGCAGCCGTGACAGGAATCAGCCCCAGCATTTT.

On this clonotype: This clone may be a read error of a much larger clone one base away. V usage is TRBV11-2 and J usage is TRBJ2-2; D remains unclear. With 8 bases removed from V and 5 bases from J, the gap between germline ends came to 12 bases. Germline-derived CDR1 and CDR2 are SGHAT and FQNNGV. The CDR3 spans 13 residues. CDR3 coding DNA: TGTGCCAGCCACAGAGTAAGGACCGGGGAGCTGTTTTTT. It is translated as CASHRVRTGELFF. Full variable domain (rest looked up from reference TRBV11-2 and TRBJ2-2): EAGVAQSPRYKIIEKRQSVAFWCNPISGHATLYWYQQILGQGPKLLIQFQNNGVVDDSQLPKDRFSAERLKGVDSTLKIQPAKLEDSAVYLCASHRVRTGELFFGEGSRLTVL.

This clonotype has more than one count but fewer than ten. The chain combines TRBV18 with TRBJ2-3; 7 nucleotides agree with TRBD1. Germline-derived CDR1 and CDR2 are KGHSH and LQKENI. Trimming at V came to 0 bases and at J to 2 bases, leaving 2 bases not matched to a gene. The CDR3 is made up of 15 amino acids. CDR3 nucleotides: TGTGCCAGCTCACCACCTCAGGGGGTCACAGATACGCAGTATTTT. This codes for CASSPPQGVTDTQYF. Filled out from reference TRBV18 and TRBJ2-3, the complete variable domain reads NAGVMQNPRHLVRRRGQEARLRCSPMKGHSHVYWYRQLPEEGLKFMVYLQKENIIDESGMPKERFSAEFPKEGPSILRIQQVVRGDSAAYFCASSPPQGVTDTQYFGPGTRLTVL.

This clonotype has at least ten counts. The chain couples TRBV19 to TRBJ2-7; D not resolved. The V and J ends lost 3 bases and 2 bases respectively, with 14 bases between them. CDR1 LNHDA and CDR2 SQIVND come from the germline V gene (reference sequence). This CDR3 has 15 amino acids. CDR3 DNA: TGTGCCAGTAGTATGGCGACTCGGTCTACCTACGAGCAGTACTTC. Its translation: CASSMATRSTYEQYF.

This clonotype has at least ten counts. CDR3 residues: CSVDTSGATDTQYF. The CDR3 nucleotides read TGCAGCGTTGACACTAGCGGGGCCACAGATACGCAGTATTTT. The chain joins TRBV29-1 to TRBJ2-3; 10 positions agree with TRBD2. The V gene end was trimmed by 3 bases and the J gene end by 2 bases; junction bases not matched to a gene: 2. The CDR3 is 14 residues long. Germline V CDR1 and CDR2: SQVTM, ANQGSEA.

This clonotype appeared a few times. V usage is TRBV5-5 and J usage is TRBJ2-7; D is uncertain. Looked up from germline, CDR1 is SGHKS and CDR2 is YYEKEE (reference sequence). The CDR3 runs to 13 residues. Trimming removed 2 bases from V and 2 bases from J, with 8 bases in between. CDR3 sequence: CASSFTEPYEQYF. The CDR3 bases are TGTGCCAGCAGCTTTACCGAACCCTACGAGCAGTACTTC.

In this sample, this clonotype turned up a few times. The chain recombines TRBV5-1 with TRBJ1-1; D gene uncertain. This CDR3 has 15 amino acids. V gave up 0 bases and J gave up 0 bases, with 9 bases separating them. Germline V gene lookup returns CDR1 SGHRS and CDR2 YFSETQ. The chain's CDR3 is CASSLGGNMNTEAFF. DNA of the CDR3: TGCGCCAGCAGCTTGGGAGGGAACATGAACACTGAAGCTTTCTTT.

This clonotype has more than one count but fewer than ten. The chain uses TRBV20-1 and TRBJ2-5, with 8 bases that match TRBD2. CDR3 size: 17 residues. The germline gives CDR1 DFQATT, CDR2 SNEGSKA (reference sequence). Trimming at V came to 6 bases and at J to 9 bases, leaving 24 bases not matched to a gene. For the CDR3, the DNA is TGCAGTGCCCTAGGGGCTAGCGGGTCCTTGGGGAGTACGTCCCAGTACTTC. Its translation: CSALGASGSLGSTSQYF.

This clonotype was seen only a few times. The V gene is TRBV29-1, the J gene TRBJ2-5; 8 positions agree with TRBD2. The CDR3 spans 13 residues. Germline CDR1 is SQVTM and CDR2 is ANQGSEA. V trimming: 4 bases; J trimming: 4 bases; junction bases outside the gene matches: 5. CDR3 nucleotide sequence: TGCAGCGTTGGAGGCGGGGGGTCAGAGACCCAGTACTTC. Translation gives CSVGGGGSETQYF.

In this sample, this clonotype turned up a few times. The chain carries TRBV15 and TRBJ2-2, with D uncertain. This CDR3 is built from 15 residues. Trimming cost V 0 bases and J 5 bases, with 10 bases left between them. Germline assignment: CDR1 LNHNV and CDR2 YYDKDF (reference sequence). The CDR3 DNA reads TGTGCCACCAGCAGAGATAGACCTGGAACCGGGGAGCTGTTTTTT. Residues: CATSRDRPGTGELFF. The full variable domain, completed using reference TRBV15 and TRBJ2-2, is DAMVIQNPRYQVTQFGKPVTLSCSQTLNHNVMYWYQQKSSQAPKLLFHYYDKDFNNEADTPDNFQSRRPNTSFCFLDIRSPGLGDTAMYLCATSRDRPGTGELFFGEGSRLTVL.

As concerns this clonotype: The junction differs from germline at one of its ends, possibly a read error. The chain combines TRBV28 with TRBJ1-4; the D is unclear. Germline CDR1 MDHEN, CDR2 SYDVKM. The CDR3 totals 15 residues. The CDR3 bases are TGTGCCAGCAGTAGCCTCAGAGCAACCAATGAAAAACTGTTTTTT. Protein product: CASSSLRATNEKLFF. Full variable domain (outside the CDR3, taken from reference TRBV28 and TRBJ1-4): DVKVTQSSRYLVKRTGEKVFLECVQDMDHENMFWYRQDPGLGLRLIYFSYDVKMKEKGDIPEGYSVSREKKERFSLILESASTNQTSMYLCASSSLRATNEKLFFGSGTQLSVL.

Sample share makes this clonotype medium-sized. CDR3 in DNA: TGTGCCAGCAGTGCTATTAGCGGGGCTCAAGAGACCCAGTACTTC. Protein: CASSAISGAQETQYF. This chain connects TRBV6-1 to TRBJ2-5; 8 nucleotides align to TRBD2. CDR3 length equals 15 residues. Germline CDR1 and CDR2: MNHNS and SASEGT. V shed 4 bases, J shed 2 bases, and the junction held 6 bases outside the gene matches.

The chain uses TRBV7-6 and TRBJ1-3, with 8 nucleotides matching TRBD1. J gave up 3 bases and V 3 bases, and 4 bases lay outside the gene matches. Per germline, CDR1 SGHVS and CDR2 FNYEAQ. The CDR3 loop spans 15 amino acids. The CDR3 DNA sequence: TGTGCCAGCAGCTTCACCGGGACAGGTGGAAACACCATATATTTT. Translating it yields CASSFTGTGGNTIYF.

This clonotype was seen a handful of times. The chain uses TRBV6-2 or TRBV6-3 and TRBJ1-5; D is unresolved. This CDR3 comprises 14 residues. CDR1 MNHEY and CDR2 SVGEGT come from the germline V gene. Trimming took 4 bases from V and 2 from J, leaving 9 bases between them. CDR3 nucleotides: TGTGCCAGCAGTTCCGAGTGGGGCAATCAGCCCCAGCATTTT. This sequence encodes CASSSEWGNQPQHF.

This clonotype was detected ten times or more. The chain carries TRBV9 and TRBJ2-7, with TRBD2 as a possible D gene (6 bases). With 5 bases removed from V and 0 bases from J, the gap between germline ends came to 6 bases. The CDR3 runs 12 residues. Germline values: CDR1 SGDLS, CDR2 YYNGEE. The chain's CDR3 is CASSSGSYEQYF. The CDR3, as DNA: TGTGCCAGCAGTAGCGGCTCCTACGAGCAGTACTTC.

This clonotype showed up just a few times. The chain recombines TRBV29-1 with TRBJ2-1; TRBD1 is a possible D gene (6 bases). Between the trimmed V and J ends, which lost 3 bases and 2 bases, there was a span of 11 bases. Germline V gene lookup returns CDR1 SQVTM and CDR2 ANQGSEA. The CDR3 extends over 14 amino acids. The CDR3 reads CSVDRAGAYNEQFF. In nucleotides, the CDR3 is TGCAGCGTTGATAGGGCAGGGGCCTACAATGAGCAGTTCTTC.

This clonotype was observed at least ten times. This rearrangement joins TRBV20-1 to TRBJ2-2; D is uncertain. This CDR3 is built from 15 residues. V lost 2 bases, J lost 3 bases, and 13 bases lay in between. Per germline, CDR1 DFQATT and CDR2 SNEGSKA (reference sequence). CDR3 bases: TGCAGTGCTAGACGACCCAAAGAGGACACCGGGGAGCTGTTTTTT. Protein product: CSARRPKEDTGELFF.